The source of this TCR beta chain is a study of shared clonotypes between healthy human individuals (dated by TCRdb to 2020 to 2021). Notes on the research overall: A few men and a couple of women, aged 18 to 49 years, made up the cohort. The study deeply sequenced blood TCR repertoires of several healthy adults to estimate repertoire size and the extent of clonotype sharing between individuals. Leukapheresis yielded between about 0.8 and 8.9 billion PBMCs per donor. For each donor, CD4 naive and CD4 memory were each run on three plates, CD8 naive on two plates, and CD8 memory on one plate. Different laboratories and diverse techniques were used to prepare libraries and sequence TCR repertoires, to increase sequencing depth and limit assay-specific biases. General conclusions and limits of the study: Because the study included only a small number of donors, the genetic and exposure-history diversity represented was limited. Estimated clonotype richness was generally larger for naive than for memory subsets. Only blood was sampled, and tissue TCR repertoires likely differ from those in blood. Based on pairwise subsampling, the degree of clonotype sharing among donors was expected to be affected by sequencing depth. Higher generation probabilities were observed for clonotypes shared by all four sorted-subset donors than for non-shared clonotypes. Rarefaction of sorted-subset datasets indicated incomplete sequencing despite the large sequencing depth. Sharing across a handful of donors was observed for around 5% of naive CD4, over 3% of naive CD8, 2.3% of memory CD4, and about 0.38% of memory CD8 clonotypes.

Concerning this clone: Which antigen it targets is not known. No base qualities exist here, and no much larger clone lies one base off it.

Using the deep immunoSEQ assay, TCR CDR3 regions were amplified from genomic DNA by multiplex PCR. For each cell subset, the extracted genomic DNA was distributed evenly across all wells of several immunoSEQ 96-well plates, and each plate served as one replicate. For sorted subsets, each replicate PCR was loaded with roughly 190 ng genomic DNA, equivalent to some 27,000 T cell genomes. The purified libraries were quantified using a Qubit 3.0 fluorometer, sized with a Bioanalyzer 2100, and then quantified again using the KAPA Library Quantification kit. Every immunoSEQ 96-well plate was sequenced on a separate single-read 150-cycle Illumina NextSeq 550 flow cell. The authors' pipeline ran thus. Because the immunoSEQ output held only junctional sequences and lacked quality scores, the filtering could not match the filtering applied to full-length reads. To assign V/J genes and CDR3, sequences were annotated against IMGT germline references using PyIR, a Python wrapper for IgBLAST v1.9. Reads with weak V/J assignments (E-value above 1e-6), missing CDR3, stop codons, out-of-frame junctions, or ambiguous translated residues were removed. V3J clonotypes were defined by identical inferred V gene, J gene, and CDR3 amino acid sequence. To compute the percentage overlap between repertoires, the number of shared unique clonotypes was divided by the size of the smaller repertoire. Repertoire richness was assessed with RTK rarefaction, the Chao1 estimator, and Recon v2.1 estimates of unobserved clonotypes. Generation probabilities were computed with OLGA for all TCRbeta clonotypes obtained by the gDNA method from several donors. Here the immuneACCESS table is served through TCRdb, limited to in-frame sequences with V and J called. Missing clones are a known gap in these copies; in checked studies unresolved V genes cover under half, and the rest lacks a known reason. D and trimming were read from the DNA, whereas the V and J calls and clone size are those reported in that table. Here the sample has 190,000 or so clones; 66% occur a single time. Roughly a tenth of the sample is taken by the ten largest.

Healthy HIV-negative adults with no recently reported acute infections or vaccinations were included as donors. Every donor was a Caucasian adult residing in Nashville, Tennessee, USA. Magnetic negative selection was used to enrich CD4+ T cells, after which naive cells were positively selected on CD45RA and the negative fraction became the memory subset. After blood collection by leukapheresis, PBMCs were isolated using Ficoll-Histopaque density gradient centrifugation and then cryopreserved in the vapor phase of liquid nitrogen. Analytical flow cytometry was used to check the purity and quantity of every magnetically sorted T cell population. Genomic DNA was isolated from each sorted fraction and quantified by UV absorbance on a Nanodrop 2000c. Specimen: memory CD4+ T cells sorted from blood. The sample's cell subset or site label is to be understood as: CD45RA-negative fraction. The TCR was taken from a man aged 30-40 years in good health.

The DNA sequence is given as TGTGCCAGCAGCCCCGGGACAGGGGGCGCATATACGCAGTATTTT. This codes for CASSPGTGGAYTQYF. This chain joins TRBV7-6 to TRBJ2-3, with 12 bases matching TRBD1. The CDR3 covers 15 residues, taking in both the cysteine and the phenylalanine. The entry retains the CDR3 DNA only, 45 bases that are in frame from base 1. CDR1 and CDR2 are read off the germline V gene as SGHVS and FNYEAQ. V is pruned by 5 bases and J by 7 bases, leaving 7 bases of the junction without a gene match.